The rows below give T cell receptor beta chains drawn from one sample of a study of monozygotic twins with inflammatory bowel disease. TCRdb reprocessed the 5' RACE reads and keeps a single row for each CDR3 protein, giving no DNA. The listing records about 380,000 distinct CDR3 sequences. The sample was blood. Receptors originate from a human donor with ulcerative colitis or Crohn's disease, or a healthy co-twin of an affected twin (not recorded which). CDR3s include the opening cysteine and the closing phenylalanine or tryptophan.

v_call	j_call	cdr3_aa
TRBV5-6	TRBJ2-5	CASSLVGLAAETQYF
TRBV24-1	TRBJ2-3	CATSERGTSGGYTDTQYF
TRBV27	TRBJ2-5	CASSFRLGRVETQYF
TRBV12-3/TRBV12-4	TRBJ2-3	CASRPGREGFTDTQYF
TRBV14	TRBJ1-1	CASSQVTAFHPEAFF
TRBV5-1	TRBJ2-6	CASSPGQGALVGANVLTF
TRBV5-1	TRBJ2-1	CASSPDRRSSYNEQFF
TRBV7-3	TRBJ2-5	CASSLGRGLEEETQYF
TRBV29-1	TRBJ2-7	CSVDLGGAGMNEQYF
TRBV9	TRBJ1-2	CASTLMSENYGYTF
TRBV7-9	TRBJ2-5	CASSFHEGAQETQYF
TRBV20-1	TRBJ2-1	CSARPGGANYNEQFF
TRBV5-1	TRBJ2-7	CASSLDGEGYEQYF
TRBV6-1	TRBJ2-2	CASRRTANTGELFF
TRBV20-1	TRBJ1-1	CSASRSAGGTNTEAFF